This passage covers 24 T cell receptor beta chains from one sample sequenced in a study of OX40 agonist ivuxolimab in advanced cancers. Libraries were built with the immunoSEQ multiplex PCR assay. TCRdb carries this immuneACCESS record with in-frame sequences only. Its versions omit some clonotypes, under half of them owing to an unresolved V gene in the studies checked, with the rest unexplained. Within this sample are fewer than 85,000 clones, with roughly 86% of them counted one time only. Of the sample, approximately 5% is held by the ten largest clones. The sequences come from CD4+ or CD8+ T cells sorted from blood, collected in a trial of the OX40 agonist ivuxolimab. The receptors were sampled from an adult with an advanced solid tumor such as melanoma, head and neck, liver or kidney cancer.

The V gene is TRBV18, the J gene TRBJ1-2, with TRBD1 as a possible D gene (6 bases). This CDR3 spans 14 amino acids. Trimming removed 6 bases from V and 5 bases from J, with 16 bases in between. Germline assignment: CDR1 KGHSH and CDR2 LQKENI. CDR3 region: CASSLGAGTYGYTF. CDR3 DNA sequence: TGTGCCAGCTCTTTAGGGGCGGGGACATATGGCTACACCTTC. Filled out from reference TRBV18 and TRBJ1-2, the complete variable domain reads NAGVMQNPRHLVRRRGQEARLRCSPMKGHSHVYWYRQLPEEGLKFMVYLQKENIIDESGMPKERFSAEFPKEGPSILRIQQVVRGDSAAYFCASSLGAGTYGYTFGSGTRLTVV.

This clone was seen many times. DNA for the CDR3: TGCGCCAGCAGCTTGCCCGGGACAGGCGAGACAGCTTTCTTT. Its protein product is CASSLPGTGETAFF. The chain employs TRBV5-1 and TRBJ1-1, with 8 bases identical to TRBD1. The CDR3 totals 14 residues. Trimming removed 1 base from V and 10 bases from J; junction bases left unmatched: 9. The germline V gene has CDR1 SGHRS and CDR2 YFSETQ.

The rearrangement uses TRBV2 and TRBJ2-7; TRBD1 aligns across 8 bases. Germline trimming cut 6 bases from V and 1 base from J; bases unmatched to any gene: 5. The CDR3 runs 14 residues. Germline CDR1 SNHLY, CDR2 FYNNEI. CDR3: CASRLDRDSYEQYF. The CDR3 nucleotides are TGTGCCAGCAGGCTGGACAGGGATTCCTACGAGCAGTACTTC.

V usage is TRBV18 and J usage is TRBJ1-2; 7 bases are shared with TRBD1. The V and J ends lost 3 bases and 4 bases, in that order; junction bases with no gene match: 8. Germline V CDR1 and CDR2: KGHSH, LQKENI. This CDR3 contains 15 residues. CDR3 sequence: CASSPGQGGSYGYTF. The CDR3 nucleotides are TGTGCCAGCTCACCCGGTCAGGGGGGTTCCTATGGCTACACCTTC. Combining the CDR3 with reference TRBV18 and TRBJ1-2 gives the whole variable domain NAGVMQNPRHLVRRRGQEARLRCSPMKGHSHVYWYRQLPEEGLKFMVYLQKENIIDESGMPKERFSAEFPKEGPSILRIQQVVRGDSAAYFCASSPGQGGSYGYTFGSGTRLTVV.

In regard to this clone: This sample also contains other DNA sequences that code for the same CDR3. The chain employs TRBV28 and TRBJ2-1, with unresolved D. The CDR3 loop spans 12 amino acids. V lost 3 bases and J 4 bases, leaving 4 bases between the germline ends. The germline CDR1 and CDR2 sequences are MDHEN and SYDVKM. The CDR3 DNA reads as TGTGCCAGCAGTTTGAGGTACAATGAGCAGTTCTTC. It specifies CASSLRYNEQFF.

The sample holds a few counts of this clone. The rearrangement uses TRBV2 and TRBJ2-5; the D call may be TRBD1 or TRBD2 (6 bases each). V lost 4 bases and J lost 5, with 14 bases in between. This CDR3 spans 14 amino acids. Germline CDR1 is SNHLY and CDR2 is FYNNEI. For the CDR3, the DNA is TGTGCCAGCAGTGCGGGGGCTCTGGGGGAGACCCAGTACTTC. This translates into CASSAGALGETQYF.

V is TRBV10-3 and J is TRBJ2-1; TRBD1 agrees at 7 bases. J lost 5 bases, V lost 4 bases, and 8 bases had no gene match. The CDR3 runs 15 residues. Germline assignment: CDR1 ENHRY and CDR2 SYGVKD. The CDR3 is CAISGYRGSDNEQFF. The CDR3 DNA reads as TGTGCCATCAGTGGGTACAGGGGTTCCGACAATGAGCAGTTCTTC.

This chain uses TRBV28 with TRBJ2-7; 9 nucleotides match TRBD2. The CDR3 has 15 amino acids. Germline V gives CDR1 MDHEN, CDR2 SYDVKM. V was clipped by 6 bases and J by 0 bases; unmatched bases: 6. CDR3 region: CASSLSGGYSYEQYF. The CDR3 DNA is TGTGCCAGCAGCCTTAGCGGGGGCTACTCCTACGAGCAGTACTTC.

V and J are TRBV20-1 and TRBJ2-7; no reliable D call. The germline gives CDR1 DFQATT, CDR2 SNEGSKA (reference sequence). Trimming removed 5 bases at V and 4 bases at J, with 9 bases between. This CDR3 is built from 11 residues. The CDR3 DNA reads as TGCAGTGCTCACCAGGCATACGAGCAGTACTTC. Translating gives CSAHQAYEQYF.

The genes are TRBV18 and TRBJ1-5; 7 nucleotides align to TRBD1. The germline V gene encodes CDR1 KGHSH and CDR2 LQKENI. The junction had 8 bases not matched to a gene; V was cut back by 6 bases and J by 0 bases. CDR3 length: 16 amino acids. The CDR3 region has the DNA TGTGCCAGCTCCCGGGGACAGACTAATAGCAATCAGCCCCAGCATTTT. Translating it yields CASSRGQTNSNQPQHF.

For this clone: One end of the junction is discordant with germline, which a read error may explain. J is TRBJ2-1 and V is TRBV7-7, with TRBD2 matching 7 bases. The CDR3 has 16 residues. Germline V gene data show CDR1 as SSHAT and CDR2 as FNYEAQ (reference sequence). For the CDR3, the DNA is TGTGCTAGCAGCTTACGTCTGACTAGCCCCTACAATGAGCAGTTCTTC. Translating gives CASSLRLTSPYNEQFF.

The sample holds a few counts of this clone. The CDR3 DNA sequence: TGTGCCAGCCTTACCGGCGGGGATCAGCCCCAGCATTTT. Translating it yields CASLTGGDQPQHF. The J gene is TRBJ1-5, the V gene TRBV28, with D hard to call. The CDR3 totals 13 residues. V was pared by 8 bases and J by 5 bases, with 13 bases between. Germline V gene sequence: CDR1 MDHEN, CDR2 SYDVKM.

This clone appeared a single time. The V gene is TRBV21-1, the J gene TRBJ2-7; the D segment call TRBD2 is taken from the table without a DNA check. TRBV21-1 is termed a pseudogene. This CDR3 is built from 11 residues. The CDR3: CASSDGSLGYF. As DNA, the CDR3 is TGTGCCAGCAGCGACGGGTCTTTGGGGTACTTC.

The chain employs TRBV18 and TRBJ2-5; D not resolved. The J call may not be correct, given that the DNA end is closer to TRBJ2-7. The germline gives CDR1 KGHSH, CDR2 LQKENI. The CDR3 runs 14 residues. The CDR3 DNA is TGTGCCAGCTCACCCCCGGCCCCCGTCTACGAGCAGTACTTC. Translating it yields CASSPPAPVYEQYF.

This clone has just a few counts. The gene calls are TRBV19 and TRBJ1-6; perhaps TRBD1 as D (5 bases). V was pared by 6 bases and J by 2 bases, with 14 bases between. Germline assignment: CDR1 LNHDA and CDR2 SQIVND (reference sequence). This CDR3 comprises 16 residues. CDR3 DNA: TGTGCCAGTAGCGAGGGACGGCCGACCTATAATTCACCCCTCCACTTT. Amino acids: CASSEGRPTYNSPLHF.

The chain uses TRBV6-6 and TRBJ1-6; D remains ambiguous. The CDR3 consists of 14 residues. Trimming removed 5 bases from V and 1 base from J, with 6 bases in between. Looked up from germline, CDR1 is MNHNY and CDR2 is SVGAGI (reference sequence). The CDR3 reads CASSDISYNSPLHF. CDR3 bases: TGTGCCAGCAGTGATATTTCCTATAATTCACCCCTCCACTTT.

In its sample, this clone was seen once. This sequence joins TRBV19 and TRBJ2-1; 8 bases are shared with TRBD2. The CDR3 runs to 14 residues. The trim removed 4 bases at V and 4 bases at J, leaving 3 bases unmatched. The germline V gene has CDR1 LNHDA and CDR2 SQIVND (reference sequence). The CDR3 DNA sequence: TGTGCCAGTAGTAAAGGGACTAGATACAATGAGCAGTTCTTC. Encoded protein: CASSKGTRYNEQFF.

V gene TRBV2 combines with J gene TRBJ2-5, with 11 positions matching TRBD1. J gave up 11 bases and V 7 bases, and 9 bases lay outside the gene matches. The germline V gene has CDR1 SNHLY and CDR2 FYNNEI. The CDR3 length is 13 residues. CDR3 nucleotide sequence: TGTGCCAGCACGGGACAGGGGGTAGGGGAGCAGTACTTC. It yields the protein CASTGQGVGEQYF. Drawing the rest from reference TRBV2 and TRBJ2-5, the complete variable domain is EPEVTQTPSHQVTQMGQEVILRCVPISNHLYFYWYRQILGQKVEFLVSFYNNEISEKSEIFDDQFSVERPDGSNFTLKIRSTKLEDSAMYFCASTGQGVGEQYFGPGTRLLVL.

The chain carries TRBV7-2 and TRBJ1-1, with D unclear. The CDR3 totals 13 residues. Trimming took 5 bases from V and 4 from J, leaving 11 bases between them. Germline V gene lookup returns CDR1 SGHTA and CDR2 FQGNSA. CDR3 in DNA: TGTGCCAGCAGCACATGGATTCTCACTGAAGCTTTCTTT. It encodes CASSTWILTEAFF.

The chain couples TRBV5-1 to TRBJ1-4; D is possibly TRBD1 (6 bases). Germline assignment: CDR1 SGHRS and CDR2 YFSETQ. CDR3 length: 13 amino acids. V was cut by 4 bases and J by 8 bases, with 12 bases left in between. The CDR3 here is CASSGSGGEKLFF. The CDR3 coding sequence is TGCGCCAGCAGCGGAAGTGGGGGCGAAAAACTGTTTTTT.

The chain has TRBV7-2 and TRBJ2-3; 11 nucleotides align to TRBD1. CDR1 is SGHTA and CDR2 is FQGNSA in the germline V gene. J was trimmed by 4 bases and V by 3 bases; bases with no gene match: 6. This CDR3 spans 16 amino acids. The CDR3 nucleotides are TGTGCCAGCAGCTTCGCCGGGACAGGGGGGCCAGATACGCAGTATTTT. Translation: CASSFAGTGGPDTQYF.

The chain combines TRBV7-9 with TRBJ2-3, with 11 bases fitting TRBD2. V was clipped by 6 bases and J by 4 bases; unmatched bases: 9. CDR3 length equals 16 residues. The germline V gene encodes CDR1 SEHNR and CDR2 FQNEAQ (reference sequence). The CDR3 sequence is CASSSGTSGFPDTQYF. As DNA, the CDR3 is TGTGCCAGCAGTTCCGGGACTAGCGGCTTTCCAGATACGCAGTATTTT.

The chain is built from TRBV7-3 and TRBJ1-5; TRBD1 is a possible D gene (6 bases). The CDR3 is 13 residues long. Germline CDR1 and CDR2: SGHTA and FQGTGA. V gave up 0 bases and J gave up 7 bases, with 7 bases separating them. CDR3 amino acids: CASSLTGAQPQHF. The DNA of the CDR3 is TGTGCCAGCAGCTTAACGGGGGCCCAGCCCCAGCATTTT.

In this sample, this clone turned up a few times. The chain is built from TRBV28 and TRBJ1-5; D gene uncertain. The CDR3 is 13 residues long. Trimming removed 6 bases from V and 2 bases from J, with 8 bases in between. Germline CDR1 reads MDHEN; CDR2 reads SYDVKM. Here the CDR3 reads CASRLSGNQPQHF. CDR3 sequence (DNA): TGTGCCAGCAGGCTTAGCGGCAATCAGCCCCAGCATTTT. Variable domain in full (rest from reference TRBV28 and TRBJ1-5): DVKVTQSSRYLVKRTGEKVFLECVQDMDHENMFWYRQDPGLGLRLIYFSYDVKMKEKGDIPEGYSVSREKKERFSLILESASTNQTSMYLCASRLSGNQPQHFGDGTRLSIL.